Listed here are 3 T cell receptor beta chains from one sample, sequenced in a study of read filtering for tumor transcriptome and immune sequencing. The library was built from 400 to 500 ng RNA with molecular barcoded adaptors for alpha/delta and beta/gamma chains. MiXCR, applied by TCRdb to the reads, yields one record per CDR3 protein. The data hold approximately 150,000 distinct CDR3 sequences, with 13% observed a single time. The sample comprised a population of CD138-negative cells sorted from bone marrow. The receptors here all came from a donor aged 40 or over with multiple myeloma.

The V call is TRBV6-2 or TRBV6-3, the J call TRBJ2-3; 10 bases align to TRBD1. The CDR3 has 12 amino acids. Trimming took 5 bases from V and 14 from J; bases not matched to a gene: 7. Germline-derived CDR1 and CDR2 are MNHEY and SVGEGT. CDR3 protein: CASSTPGQGRYF. The CDR3 DNA follows: TGTGCCAGCAGTACCCCGGGACAGGGGAGGTATTTT.

About this clonotype itself: A clone one base away is much larger, so this may be a read error. This chain connects TRBV12-3 or TRBV12-4 to TRBJ2-6; D is perhaps TRBD2 (7 bases). The CDR3 loop spans 18 amino acids. V was pared by 5 bases and J by 6 bases, with 23 bases between. The CDR3 DNA follows: TGTGCCAGCAGTGCCCCAGGGGAGGGCTTTTCCGAGGCCAACGTCCTGACTTTC. Translation gives CASSAPGEGFSEANVLTF.

This clonotype was seen at least ten times. The chain recombines TRBV2 with TRBJ1-4, with D possibly matching TRBD1 (6 bases). This CDR3 is 16 amino acids long. The germline gives CDR1 SNHLY, CDR2 FYNNEI. Trimming pared 3 bases from V and 0 bases from J, leaving 11 bases between. The CDR3 region is CASSERTDSTNEKLFF. CDR3 bases: TGTGCCAGCAGTGAGCGGACAGATTCAACTAATGAAAAACTGTTTTTT.